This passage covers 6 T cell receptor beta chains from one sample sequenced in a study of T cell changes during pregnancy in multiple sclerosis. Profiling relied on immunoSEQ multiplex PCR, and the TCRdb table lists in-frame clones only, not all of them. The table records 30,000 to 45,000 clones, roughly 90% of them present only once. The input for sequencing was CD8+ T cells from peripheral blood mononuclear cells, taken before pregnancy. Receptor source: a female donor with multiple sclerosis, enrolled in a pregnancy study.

The CDR3 spells CASSSGTGPYEQYF. In DNA, the CDR3 is TGTGCCAGCAGTTCCGGGACAGGGCCCTACGAGCAGTACTTC. The chain joins TRBV28 to TRBJ2-7; TRBD1 matches at 9 bases. Germline loops: CDR1 MDHEN, CDR2 SYDVKM. The CDR3 loop spans 14 amino acids. The V segment lost 4 bases and the J segment 2 bases; nucleotides outside the gene matches: 3.

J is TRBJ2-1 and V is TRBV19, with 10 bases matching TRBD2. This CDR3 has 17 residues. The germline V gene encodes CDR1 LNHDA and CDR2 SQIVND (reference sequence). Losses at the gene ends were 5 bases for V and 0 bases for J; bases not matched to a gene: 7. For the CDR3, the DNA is TGTGCCAGTAGTCCCGGACTAGCGGTGAGCTCCTACAATGAGCAGTTCTTC. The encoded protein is CASSPGLAVSSYNEQFF.

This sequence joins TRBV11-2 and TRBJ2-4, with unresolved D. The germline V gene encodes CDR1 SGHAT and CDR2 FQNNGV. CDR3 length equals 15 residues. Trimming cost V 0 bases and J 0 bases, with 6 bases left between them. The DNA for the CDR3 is TGTGCCAGCAGCTTAGATGACTTAGCCAAAAACATTCAGTACTTC. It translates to CASSLDDLAKNIQYF.

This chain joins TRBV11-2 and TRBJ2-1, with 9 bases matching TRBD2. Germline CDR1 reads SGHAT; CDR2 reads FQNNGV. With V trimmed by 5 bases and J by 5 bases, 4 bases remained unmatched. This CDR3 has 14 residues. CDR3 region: CASSRIAGDNEQFF. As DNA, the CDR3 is TGTGCCAGCAGCCGCATAGCGGGGGACAATGAGCAGTTCTTC.

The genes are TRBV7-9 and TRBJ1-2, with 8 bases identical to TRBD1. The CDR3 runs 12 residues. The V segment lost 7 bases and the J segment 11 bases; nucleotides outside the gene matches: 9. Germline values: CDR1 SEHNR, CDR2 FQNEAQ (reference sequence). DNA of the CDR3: TGTGCCAGCACTATCGGACAGGGTTGGTACACCTTC. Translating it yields CASTIGQGWYTF.

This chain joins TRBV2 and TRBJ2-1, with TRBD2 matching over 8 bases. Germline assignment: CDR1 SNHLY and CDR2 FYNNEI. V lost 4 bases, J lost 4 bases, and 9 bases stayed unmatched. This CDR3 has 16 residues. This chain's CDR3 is CASSATSGLGYNEQFF. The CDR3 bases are TGTGCCAGCAGTGCCACTAGCGGCTTAGGGTACAATGAGCAGTTCTTC.